This T cell receptor (beta chain) was captured in a study of T cells in localized non-small cell lung cancer. Measured with immunoSEQ multiplex PCR; TCRdb has only the in-frame clones, and not every one. Of approximately 7,400 clones listed, 23% are singletons. Per the germline V gene, CDR1 is SGHNT and CDR2 is YENEEA. The CDR3 runs to 14 residues. V lost 0 bases, J lost 1 base, and 6 bases lay in between. As for this clone: The antigen is undetermined.

Findings and limits, study-wide: Only one tumor region was sequenced, so heterogeneity remains possible. Maximal T cell clonality occurred in uninvolved adjacent lung, with tumor ranking below it. Adjacent lung had a median around 60 of the 100 largest tumor clones.

V usage is TRBV11-3 and J usage is TRBJ1-1; possibly TRBD1 for D (6 bases). The sample here was lung tumor tissue, taken before any cancer treatment. The source is a man aged 35 to 69 with stage III squamous cell lung carcinoma. The CDR3 loop reads CASSLDRGNTEAFF. The CDR3 DNA is TGTGCCAGCAGCTTAGACAGGGGGAACACTGAAGCTTTCTTT.